A selection of T cell receptor beta chains follows, all from one sample in a study of OX40 agonist ivuxolimab in advanced cancers. Data came from immunoSEQ multiplex PCR; TCRdb stores just in-frame clones and leaves some out. The table lists about 68,000 clones, over 75% of them singletons. The specimen comprised CD4+ or CD8+ T cells sorted from blood, sampled in a trial of the OX40 agonist ivuxolimab. Source of these receptors: an adult with an advanced solid tumor such as melanoma, head and neck, liver or kidney cancer. Each CDR3 is given without its conserved first and last residue. A D gene is named only where the DNA matches it firmly.

TRBD1 | TRBJ2-1 | TRBV5-6 | ASSLYPDRVGNEQF
. | TRBJ2-2 | TRBV7-2 | ASSRGRRTGELF
. | TRBJ1-4 | TRBV7-3 | ASSLTPGPSEKLF
. | TRBJ1-1 | TRBV2 | ASSDNGPRDTEAF
. | TRBJ1-1 | TRBV5-8 | ASSLTGAGGTEAF
. | TRBJ1-2 | TRBV11-2 | ASSLDQGRGYT
. | TRBJ1-2 | TRBV7-9 | ASSPGLDGYT
. | TRBJ2-7 | TRBV6-6 | ASSYSWQGRIYEQY
. | TRBJ1-3 | TRBV20-1 | SAIGGNTIY
. | TRBJ1-2 | TRBV11-2 | ASSTQAERGYGYT
. | TRBJ1-6 | TRBV19 | ASSIAGRTDNSPLH